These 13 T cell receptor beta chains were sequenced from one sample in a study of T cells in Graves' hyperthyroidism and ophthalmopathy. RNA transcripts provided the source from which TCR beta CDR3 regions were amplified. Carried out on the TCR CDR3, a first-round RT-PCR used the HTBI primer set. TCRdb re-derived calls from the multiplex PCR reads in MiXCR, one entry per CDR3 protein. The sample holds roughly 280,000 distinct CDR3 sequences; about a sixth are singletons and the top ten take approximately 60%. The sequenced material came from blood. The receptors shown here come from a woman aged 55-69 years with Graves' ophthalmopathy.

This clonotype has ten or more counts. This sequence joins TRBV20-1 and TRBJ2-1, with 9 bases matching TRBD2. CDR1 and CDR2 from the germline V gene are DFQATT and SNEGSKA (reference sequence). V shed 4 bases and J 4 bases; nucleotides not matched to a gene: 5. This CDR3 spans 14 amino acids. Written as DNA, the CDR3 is TGCAGTGCTATAAGCGGGGGGCAGTACAATGAGCAGTTCTTC. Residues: CSAISGGQYNEQFF.

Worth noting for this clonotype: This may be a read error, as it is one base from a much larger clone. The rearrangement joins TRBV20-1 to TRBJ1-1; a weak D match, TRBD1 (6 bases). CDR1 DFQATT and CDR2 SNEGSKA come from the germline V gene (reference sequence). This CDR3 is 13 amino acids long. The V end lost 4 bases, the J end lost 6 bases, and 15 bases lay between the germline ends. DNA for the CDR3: TGCAGTGCTACGTCGTCAGGGGCCGCTGAAGCTTTCTTT. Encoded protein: CSATSSGAAEAFF.

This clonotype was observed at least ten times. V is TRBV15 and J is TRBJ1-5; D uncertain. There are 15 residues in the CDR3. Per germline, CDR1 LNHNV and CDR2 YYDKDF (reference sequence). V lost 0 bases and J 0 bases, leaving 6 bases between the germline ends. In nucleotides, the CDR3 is TGTGCCACCAGCAGAGATAAGGGTAGCAATCAGCCCCAGCATTTT. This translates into CATSRDKGSNQPQHF.

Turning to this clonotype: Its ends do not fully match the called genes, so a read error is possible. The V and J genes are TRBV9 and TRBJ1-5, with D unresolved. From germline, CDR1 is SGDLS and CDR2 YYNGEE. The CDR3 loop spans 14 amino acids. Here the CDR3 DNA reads TGTGCCGGCAGCGTAGAGGATACATTTCAGCCCCAGCATTTT. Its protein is CAGSVEDTFQPQHF. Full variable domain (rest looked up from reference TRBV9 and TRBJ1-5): DSGVTQTPKHLITATGQRVTLRCSPRSGDLSVYWYQQSLDQGLQFLIQYYNGEERAKGNILERFSAQQFPDLHSELNLSSLELGDSALYFCAGSVEDTFQPQHFGDGTRLSIL.

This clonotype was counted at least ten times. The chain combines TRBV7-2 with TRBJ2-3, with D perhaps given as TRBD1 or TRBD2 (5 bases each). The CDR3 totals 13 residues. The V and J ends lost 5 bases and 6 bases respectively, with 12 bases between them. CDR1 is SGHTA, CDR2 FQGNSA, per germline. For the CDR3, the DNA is TGTGCCAGCAGCCCCGGGACCGGGGATACGCAGTATTTT. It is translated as CASSPGTGDTQYF.

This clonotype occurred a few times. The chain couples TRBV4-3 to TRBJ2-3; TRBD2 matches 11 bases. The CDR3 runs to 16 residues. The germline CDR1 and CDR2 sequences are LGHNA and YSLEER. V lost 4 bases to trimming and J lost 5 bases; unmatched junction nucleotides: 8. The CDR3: CASSRAIGLAGDTQYF. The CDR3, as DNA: TGCGCCAGCAGCCGAGCAATTGGACTAGCGGGAGATACGCAGTATTTT.

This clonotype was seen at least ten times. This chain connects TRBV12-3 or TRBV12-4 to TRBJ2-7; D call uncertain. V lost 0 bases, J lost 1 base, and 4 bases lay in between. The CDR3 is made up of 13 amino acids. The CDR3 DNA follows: TGTGCCAGCAGTTTAGCCCGTTCCTACGAGCAGTACTTC. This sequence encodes CASSLARSYEQYF.

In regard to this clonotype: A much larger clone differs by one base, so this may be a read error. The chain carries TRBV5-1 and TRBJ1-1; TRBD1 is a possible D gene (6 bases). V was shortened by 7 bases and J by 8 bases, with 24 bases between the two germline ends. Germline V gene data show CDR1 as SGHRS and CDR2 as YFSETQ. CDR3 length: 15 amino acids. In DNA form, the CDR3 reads TGCGCCAGCGGCCCGACGGGGGCAGGGCTGACCGAAGCTTTCTTT. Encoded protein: CASGPTGAGLTEAFF.

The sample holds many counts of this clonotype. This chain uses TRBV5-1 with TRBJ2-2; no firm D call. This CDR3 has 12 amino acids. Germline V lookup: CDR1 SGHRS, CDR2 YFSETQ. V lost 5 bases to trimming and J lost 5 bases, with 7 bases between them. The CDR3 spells CASRRETGELFF. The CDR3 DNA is TGCGCCAGCAGGCGCGAAACCGGGGAGCTGTTTTTT.

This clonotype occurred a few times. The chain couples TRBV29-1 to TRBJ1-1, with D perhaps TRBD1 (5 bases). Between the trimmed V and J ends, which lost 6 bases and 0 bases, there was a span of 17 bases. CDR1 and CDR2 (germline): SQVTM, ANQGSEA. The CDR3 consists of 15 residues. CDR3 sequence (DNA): TGCAGCGTCGCCCCCCAGGGATCAATGAACACTGAAGCTTTCTTT. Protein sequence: CSVAPQGSMNTEAFF.

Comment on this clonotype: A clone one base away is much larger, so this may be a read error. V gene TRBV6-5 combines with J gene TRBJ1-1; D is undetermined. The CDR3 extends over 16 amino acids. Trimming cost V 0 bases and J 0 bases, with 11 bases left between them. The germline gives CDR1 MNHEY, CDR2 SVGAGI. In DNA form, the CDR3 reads TGTGCCAGCAGTTACTCGATAGGAAGCATGAACACTGAAGCTTTCTTT. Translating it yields CASSYSIGSMNTEAFF.

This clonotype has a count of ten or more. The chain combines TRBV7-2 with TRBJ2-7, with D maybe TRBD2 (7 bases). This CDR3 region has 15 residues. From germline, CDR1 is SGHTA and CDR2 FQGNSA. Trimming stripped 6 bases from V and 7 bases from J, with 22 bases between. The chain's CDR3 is CASSSIGGDTFEQYF. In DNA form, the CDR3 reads TGTGCCAGCAGTTCGATAGGGGGGGATACCTTTGAGCAGTACTTC.

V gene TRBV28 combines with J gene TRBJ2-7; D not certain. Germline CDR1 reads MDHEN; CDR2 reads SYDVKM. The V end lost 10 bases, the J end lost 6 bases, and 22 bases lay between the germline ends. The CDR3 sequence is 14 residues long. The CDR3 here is CATTITPTVVEQYF. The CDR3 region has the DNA TGTGCCACCACAATAACCCCCACAGTGGTCGAGCAGTACTTC.